This T cell receptor (beta chain) was documented in a study of shared clonotypes between healthy human individuals. The CDR3 is made up of 15 amino acids. Between the trimmed V and J ends, which lost 9 bases and 2 bases, there was a span of 20 bases. Germline-derived CDR1 and CDR2 are ENHRY and SYGVKD. The repertoire was sequenced with immunoSEQ multiplex PCR; TCRdb's copy has only in-frame clones and lacks some. Here the sample spans about 710,000 clones, 55% to 75% being singletons. In this sample, this clone turned up a few times. The chain links TRBV10-3 to TRBJ2-7; D is tentatively TRBD1 or TRBD2 (5 bases each). Material: memory CD4+ T cells sorted from blood. The sample's subset: CD45RA-negative fraction. This clonotype was obtained from a woman in her thirties in good health. CDR3: CAIRTTGTRAYEQYF. Here the CDR3 DNA reads TGTGCCATTCGGACGACCGGGACCAGAGCCTACGAGCAGTACTTC.